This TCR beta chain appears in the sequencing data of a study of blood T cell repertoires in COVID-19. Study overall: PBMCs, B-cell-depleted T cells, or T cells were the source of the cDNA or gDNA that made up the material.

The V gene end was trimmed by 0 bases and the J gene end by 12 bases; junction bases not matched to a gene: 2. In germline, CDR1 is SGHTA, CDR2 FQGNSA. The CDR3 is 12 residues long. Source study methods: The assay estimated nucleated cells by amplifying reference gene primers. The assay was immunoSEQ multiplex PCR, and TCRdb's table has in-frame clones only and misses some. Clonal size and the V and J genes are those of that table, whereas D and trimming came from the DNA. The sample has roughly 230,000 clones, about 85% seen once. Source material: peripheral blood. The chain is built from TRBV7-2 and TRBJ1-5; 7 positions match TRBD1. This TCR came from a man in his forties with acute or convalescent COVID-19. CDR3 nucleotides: TGTGCCAGCAGCTTAGCAGACAGGGTCCAGCATTTT. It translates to CASSLADRVQHF.